The clone carrying this T cell receptor (beta chain) showed up just once. What it recognizes is unknown. The data stem from a study of cytomegalovirus exposure and HLA in healthy donors. The CDR3 length is 15 residues. V was shortened by 1 base and J by 0 bases, with 10 bases between the two germline ends. Germline CDR1 is SQVTM and CDR2 is ANQGSEA. This PCR relied on a set of 60 Vbeta primers and 13 Jbeta primers. Assay used: immunoSEQ multiplex PCR; TCRdb lists only in-frame clones, some missing. This sample carries some 89,000 clones, more than 80% of them seen once, and the ten largest clones take around 1.9%. Study-wide findings and caveats: The study assumed roughly uniform donor sequencing depth for presence/absence analyses.

The TCR sequence derives from a woman in her twenties or thirties in good health and CMV-seronegative. Sequencing was done on a sample of PBMCs. The chain combines TRBV29-1 with TRBJ1-5; D unclear. This chain's CDR3 is CSVEVPLDSNQPQHF. DNA for the CDR3: TGCAGCGTTGAAGTACCATTAGATAGCAATCAGCCCCAGCATTTT.